This T cell receptor beta chain derives from a study of identical twins. After template switching added a universal primer site, the resulting cDNA carried unique molecular identifiers. TCRdb independently ran MiXCR on the 5' RACE reads; one entry per CDR3 protein. The repertoire has 690,000 or so distinct CDR3 sequences, 5.5% to 6.5% of them found once; the top ten carry roughly 1.6%. The table lists this clonotype with a few counts. Germline V lookup: CDR1 DFQATT, CDR2 SNEGSKA (reference sequence). V shed 1 base and J shed 2 bases, with 11 bases lying between them. This CDR3 comprises 14 residues. The sequence derives from a man aged 18 to 29 in good health. Sequenced: naive T cells sorted from blood. This chain uses TRBV20-1 with TRBJ1-2; D remains ambiguous. CDR3 protein: CSARAADGNYGYTF. The CDR3 DNA follows: TGCAGTGCTAGAGCGGCGGACGGGAACTATGGCTACACCTTC.